A single sample gave rise to the 29 T cell receptor beta chains below, sequenced in a study of vaccination and CD4 T cells after COVID-19. What these receptors recognize is not known. The Oncomine TCR Beta short-read assay was applied to DNA of cultured CD4+ T cells. TCRdb re-derived calls from the PCR reads in MiXCR, one entry per CDR3 protein. The sample lists around 20,000 distinct CDR3 sequences; about 42% were seen once. The treatment here: roughly 11-day PBMC culture with coronavirus spike peptide pools or control peptides (ViraFEST assay). Sequenced material: CD4+ T cells from blood, cultured in vitro, taken before SARS-CoV-2 vaccination. The receptors come from a human donor who had recovered from COVID-19.

The rearrangement uses TRBV14 and TRBJ1-6; D not certain. The germline V gene encodes CDR1 SGHDN and CDR2 FVKESK. The CDR3 sequence is 15 residues long. Trimming removed 0 bases from V and 8 bases from J, with 11 bases in between. The CDR3 here is CASSQEVGKYSPLHF. Here the CDR3 DNA reads TGTGCCAGCAGCCAAGAAGTGGGGAAGTATTCACCCCTCCACTTT. Together with reference TRBV14 and TRBJ1-6, the CDR3 gives the full variable domain: EAGVTQFPSHSVIEKGQTVTLRCDPISGHDNLYWYRRVMGKEIKFLLHFVKESKQDESGMPNNRFLAERTGGTYSTLKVQPAELEDSGVYFCASSQEVGKYSPLHFGNGTRLTVT.

This clonotype has more than one count but fewer than ten. The CDR3 spells CASSLDSHEQYF. DNA for the CDR3: TGTGCCAGCAGCTTAGACAGCCACGAGCAGTACTTC. The gene calls are TRBV7-9 and TRBJ2-7, with unresolved D. Trimming removed 1 base at V and 5 bases at J, with 6 bases between. The CDR3 has 12 amino acids. The V gene's germline CDR1 is SEHNR and CDR2 FQNEAQ (reference sequence).

The V gene is TRBV27, the J gene TRBJ1-2; D possibly corresponds to TRBD1 (5 bases). Trimming removed 2 bases from V and 3 bases from J, with 10 bases in between. There are 14 residues in the CDR3. Germline V gene sequence: CDR1 MNHEY, CDR2 SMNVEV (reference sequence). This CDR3 reads CASSLTGTDYGYTF. The CDR3, as DNA: TGTGCCAGCAGTTTAACCGGGACGGACTATGGCTACACCTTC.

J is TRBJ1-6 and V is TRBV12-3 or TRBV12-4; D not resolved. The CDR3 totals 12 residues. Trimming took off 3 bases at V and 7 bases at J, with 4 bases between the two ends. The CDR3 DNA reads TGTGCCAGCAGTTTTCAGAATTCACCCCTCCACTTT. It encodes CASSFQNSPLHF.

The chain combines TRBV2 with TRBJ1-2, with 7 positions matching TRBD1. The CDR3 consists of 12 residues. The germline gives CDR1 SNHLY, CDR2 FYNNEI. J lost 8 bases, V lost 5 bases, and 5 bases had no gene match. Here the CDR3 DNA reads TGTGCCAGCAGTCCACAGGGGAACGGCTACACCTTC. Translation: CASSPQGNGYTF.

V and J are TRBV11-3 and TRBJ2-5; D is ambiguous. Germline values: CDR1 SGHNT, CDR2 YENEEA. The CDR3 contains 12 residues. Trimming took off 1 base at V and 5 bases at J, with 5 bases between the two ends. CDR3 coding DNA: TGTGCCAGCAGCTTAGCACGGGAGACCCAGTACTTC. Translation: CASSLARETQYF.

This clonotype has a handful of counts. CDR3 region: CSAMGTTITYEQYF. CDR3 DNA sequence: TGCAGTGCTATGGGGACGACTATTACCTACGAGCAGTACTTC. The rearrangement uses TRBV20-1 and TRBJ2-7; either TRBD1 or TRBD2 may fit D (5 bases each). Germline V gene lookup returns CDR1 DFQATT and CDR2 SNEGSKA (reference sequence). This CDR3 region has 14 residues. The V end was cut by 4 bases, the J end by 2 bases, with 15 bases between.

This clonotype has a handful of counts. This chain links TRBV20-1 with TRBJ2-7, with 11 nucleotides matching TRBD2. Germline V gene sequence: CDR1 DFQATT, CDR2 SNEGSKA (reference sequence). V lost 1 base to trimming and J lost 4 bases; unmatched junction nucleotides: 6. CDR3 size: 15 residues. The chain's CDR3 is CSARGGGLADYEQYF. The CDR3 region has the DNA TGCAGTGCTAGAGGGGGGGGACTAGCGGATTACGAGCAGTACTTC.

This clonotype has more than one count but fewer than ten. This chain joins TRBV24-1 and TRBJ2-3; possible D gene TRBD2, 5 bases. The V gene's germline CDR1 is KGHDR and CDR2 SFDVKD. The V gene lost 4 bases and the J gene lost 5 bases, with 15 bases spanning the gap. The CDR3 runs 15 residues. The CDR3 region is CATSEDTGSRDTQYF. The DNA for the CDR3 is TGTGCCACCAGTGAAGACACGGGATCGCGAGATACGCAGTATTTT.

This clonotype was observed a few times. V and J are TRBV7-9 and TRBJ1-6; no reliable D call. The CDR3 totals 16 residues. The germline gives CDR1 SEHNR, CDR2 FQNEAQ (reference sequence). V lost 0 bases, J lost 4 bases, and 10 bases lay in between. CDR3 sequence reads: CASSLASQPYNSPLHF. CDR3 coding DNA: TGTGCCAGCAGCTTAGCTTCCCAGCCTTATAATTCACCCCTCCACTTT.

This clonotype was picked up a small number of times. The CDR3 coding sequence is TGCAGTGCCATGAACCGGGACAGGGGGTCCTACGAGCAGTACTTC. It codes for CSAMNRDRGSYEQYF. The V gene is TRBV20-1, the J gene TRBJ2-7; 11 bases fit TRBD1. CDR3 length equals 15 residues. The junction had 8 bases not matched to a gene; V was cut back by 6 bases and J by 1 base. Per germline, CDR1 DFQATT and CDR2 SNEGSKA (reference sequence).

The rearrangement links TRBV6-1 to TRBJ1-2, with D perhaps TRBD1 (5 bases). Between the trimmed V and J ends, which lost 7 bases and 2 bases, there was a span of 11 bases. This CDR3 spans 13 amino acids. The germline V gene has CDR1 MNHNS and CDR2 SASEGT. CDR3 protein: CASTGGGNYGYTF. CDR3 DNA sequence: TGTGCCAGCACGGGGGGGGGGAACTATGGCTACACCTTC.

This clonotype has more than one count but fewer than ten. The chain employs TRBV6-1 and TRBJ1-1; 9 bases agree with TRBD1. CDR1 and CDR2 from the germline V gene are MNHNS and SASEGT. Losses at the gene ends were 9 bases for V and 7 bases for J; bases not matched to a gene: 6. The CDR3 totals 12 residues. CDR3 in amino acids: CASSQGAIEAFF. In DNA form, the CDR3 reads TGTGCCAGTTCACAGGGGGCCATTGAAGCTTTCTTT.

In its sample, this clonotype was seen a few times. CDR3 coding DNA: TGTGCCAGCAGCCGGACTAGCGGGAGTCAGGAGACCCAGTACTTC. This sequence encodes CASSRTSGSQETQYF. The V call is TRBV28, the J call TRBJ2-5; TRBD2 matches at 13 bases. Germline CDR1 and CDR2: MDHEN and SYDVKM. V shed 6 bases and J 5 bases; nucleotides not matched to a gene: 6. The CDR3 runs 15 residues.

This clonotype appeared once. This chain connects TRBV5-8 to TRBJ1-1; D possibly corresponds to TRBD1 (5 bases). Trimming took off 2 bases at V and 2 bases at J, with 13 bases between the two ends. The germline gives CDR1 SGHTS, CDR2 YDEGEE. This CDR3 has 15 amino acids. Here the CDR3 DNA reads TGTGCCAGCAGCTTAGTGGCAGGGCGTAACACTGAAGCTTTCTTT. It translates to CASSLVAGRNTEAFF.

Only a few counts were recorded for this clonotype. The rearrangement joins TRBV7-2 to TRBJ1-5, with D perhaps matching TRBD1 (5 bases). The CDR3 is 16 amino acids. Between the trimmed V and J ends, which lost 1 base and 10 bases, there was a span of 20 bases. The germline CDR1 and CDR2 sequences are SGHTA and FQGNSA. The CDR3, as DNA: TGTGCCAGCAGCTTAGAGTGGGGCCGAGGATCGGAACCCCAGCATTTT. Translating it yields CASSLEWGRGSEPQHF.

CDR3 nucleotides: TGTGCCACCAGTGTGGGACAGGGGGCAAAGGATGAGCAGTTCTTC. This translates into CATSVGQGAKDEQFF. The chain uses TRBV24-1 and TRBJ2-1; 12 bases are shared with TRBD1. J was trimmed by 8 bases and V by 5 bases; bases with no gene match: 6. Germline V gene lookup returns CDR1 KGHDR and CDR2 SFDVKD. There are 15 residues in the CDR3.

The chain carries TRBV19 and TRBJ1-1, with a weak D call TRBD1 (6 bases). Germline CDR1 and CDR2: LNHDA and SQIVND (reference sequence). This CDR3 is built from 14 residues. Between the trimmed V and J ends, which lost 3 bases and 6 bases, there was a span of 14 bases. The CDR3 DNA follows: TGTGCCAGTAGTATCCGGGTCGGGGGCCCTGAAGCTTTCTTT. It encodes CASSIRVGGPEAFF. Full variable domain (outside the CDR3, taken from reference TRBV19 and TRBJ1-1): DGGITQSPKYLFRKEGQNVTLSCEQNLNHDAMYWYRQDPGQGLRLIYYSQIVNDFQKGDIAEGYSVSREKKESFPLTVTSAQKNPTAFYLCASSIRVGGPEAFFGQGTRLTVV.

This clonotype was seen only a few times. The CDR3 sequence is CASWGPGGYEQYF. The CDR3 DNA reads as TGTGCCAGCTGGGGACCCGGAGGCTACGAGCAGTACTTC. The V call is TRBV6-1, the J call TRBJ2-7, with D perhaps TRBD1 or TRBD2 (5 bases each). The germline CDR1 and CDR2 sequences are MNHNS and SASEGT. CDR3 size: 13 residues. V shed 8 bases and J shed 3 bases, with 14 bases lying between them.

In its sample, this clonotype was seen a few times. V gene TRBV27 combines with J gene TRBJ2-1; D may correspond to TRBD1 or TRBD2 (5 bases each). The CDR3 is 14 residues long. The germline gives CDR1 MNHEY, CDR2 SMNVEV (reference sequence). Deletions cut 0 bases from V and 4 bases from J, with 7 bases between. The CDR3 is CASSLSRGYNEQFF. The CDR3 DNA is TGTGCCAGCAGTTTATCGAGGGGATACAATGAGCAGTTCTTC.

The V call is TRBV6-2 or TRBV6-3, the J call TRBJ1-1; 8 positions agree with TRBD1. The CDR3 has 15 residues. Losses at the gene ends were 2 bases for V and 8 bases for J; bases not matched to a gene: 10. The germline gives CDR1 MNHEY, CDR2 SVGEGT. The CDR3 nucleotides are TGTGCCAGCAGTTACCCGTCAGGGGGCCAGAGAGAAGCTTTCTTT. Amino acids: CASSYPSGGQREAFF.

This clonotype turned up a few times. The rearrangement uses TRBV24-1 and TRBJ2-5; 7 bases are shared with TRBD1. Trimming removed 7 bases from V and 4 bases from J; junction bases left unmatched: 5. The germline V gene has CDR1 KGHDR and CDR2 SFDVKD. This CDR3 has 13 amino acids. The CDR3 protein is CATSGTALETQYF. As DNA, the CDR3 is TGTGCCACCAGCGGGACAGCCCTAGAGACCCAGTACTTC.

The chain carries TRBV6-1 and TRBJ1-5, with D hard to call. Germline V gene data show CDR1 as MNHNS and CDR2 as SASEGT. CDR3 length equals 14 residues. V shed 3 bases and J shed 4 bases, with 10 bases lying between them. The CDR3 loop reads CASSDILGNQPQHF. Written as DNA, the CDR3 is TGTGCCAGCAGTGATATTCTGGGGAATCAGCCCCAGCATTTT.

This clonotype came up a few times. The V call is TRBV11-2, the J call TRBJ2-6; D is ambiguous. Germline lookup yields CDR1 SGHAT and CDR2 FQNNGV. The CDR3 extends over 15 amino acids. V gave up 5 bases and J gave up 2 bases, with 10 bases separating them. In DNA, the CDR3 is TGTGCCAGCAGCGCTCAGAGAGCTGGGGCCAACGTCCTGACTTTC. Translating it yields CASSAQRAGANVLTF.

The chain has TRBV12-3 or TRBV12-4 and TRBJ1-3; D is undetermined. There are 14 residues in the CDR3. Deletions cut 11 bases from V and 6 bases from J, with 20 bases between. CDR3 residues: CASERPGVENTIYF. The CDR3 coding sequence is TGTGCCTCCGAACGCCCCGGGGTAGAAAACACCATATATTTT.

The chain carries TRBV20-1 and TRBJ1-6; D unresolved. In germline, CDR1 is DFQATT, CDR2 SNEGSKA (reference sequence). V was clipped by 2 bases and J by 7 bases, with 9 bases between them. This CDR3 spans 13 amino acids. The CDR3 DNA is TGCAGTGCTAGAAGTAGTAGCAATTCACCCCTCCACTTT. Translating it yields CSARSSSNSPLHF.

The CDR3 protein is CASSQYQTNYGYTF. Here the CDR3 DNA reads TGTGCCAGCAGCCAATACCAGACTAACTATGGCTACACCTTC. This chain links TRBV16 with TRBJ1-2, with unresolved D. V was trimmed by 1 base and J by 0 bases, leaving 6 bases between them. The CDR3 has 14 amino acids. From germline, CDR1 is KGHSY and CDR2 FQNENV.

This clonotype has more than one count but fewer than ten. The rearrangement links TRBV7-2 to TRBJ2-7; no definite D call. From germline, CDR1 is SGHTA and CDR2 FQGNSA. This CDR3 comprises 12 residues. V was cut by 1 base and J by 3 bases, with 4 bases left in between. The CDR3 DNA follows: TGTGCCAGCAGCTTAGGACGCTACGAGCAGTACTTC. It is translated as CASSLGRYEQYF.

The chain combines TRBV6-1 with TRBJ1-3; possibly TRBD1 for D (5 bases). Germline CDR1 reads MNHNS; CDR2 reads SASEGT. V lost 5 bases and J 4 bases, leaving 15 bases between the germline ends. The CDR3 sequence is 15 residues long. The CDR3 DNA follows: TGTGCCAGCAGTAAACGCGGGGACGGCGGAAACACCATATATTTT. It specifies CASSKRGDGGNTIYF.